These 32 T cell receptor beta chains were all obtained from the same sample, sequenced in a study of T-cell reconstitution after alpha-beta-depleted transplantation in children. Using unique molecular identifiers, the investigators prepared the TCRbeta library. TCRdb reprocessed the PCR reads via MiXCR and lists one record per CDR3 protein. The table records almost 250,000 distinct CDR3 sequences, about a quarter of them present only once. Material: PBMCs, obtained before TCRalphabeta/CD19-depleted stem cell transplant. Receptors were obtained from a girl aged 2 to 9 with Fanconi anemia, due to receive a stem cell transplant.

This clonotype was observed a few times. The chain uses TRBV20-1 and TRBJ2-5; tentative D call: TRBD2 (5 bases). Germline V lookup: CDR1 DFQATT, CDR2 SNEGSKA (reference sequence). V was shortened by 0 bases and J by 5 bases, with 16 bases between the two germline ends. CDR3 length equals 15 residues. CDR3 nucleotide sequence: TGCAGTGCTAGAGATGGGGTAGCGACTCACGAGACCCAGTACTTC. Encoded protein: CSARDGVATHETQYF.

V and J are TRBV20-1 and TRBJ2-7; TRBD1 matches at 10 bases. The CDR3 covers 13 residues. Germline V gene data show CDR1 as DFQATT and CDR2 as SNEGSKA (reference sequence). V trimming: 0 bases; J trimming: 9 bases; junction bases outside the gene matches: 5. CDR3 nucleotides: TGCAGTGCTAGAGAGGACAGGGGGAGTGGGCAGTACTTC. It translates to CSAREDRGSGQYF.

The rearrangement links TRBV12-3 or TRBV12-4 to TRBJ2-3, with 10 bases aligning to TRBD2. CDR3 length: 15 amino acids. The V gene end was trimmed by 10 bases and the J gene end by 2 bases; junction bases not matched to a gene: 9. As DNA, the CDR3 is TGTGCCACGTCTAGCGGGAGTGCCTTCACAGATACGCAGTATTTT. Amino acid sequence: CATSSGSAFTDTQYF.

This chain joins TRBV20-1 and TRBJ2-7; D is unresolved. Germline-derived CDR1 and CDR2 are DFQATT and SNEGSKA (reference sequence). The CDR3 is 14 amino acids. Trimming left V 5 bases short and J 0 bases short, with 14 bases between. In DNA, the CDR3 is TGCAGTGCTGAAAAGGGTCCCTTCTCCTACGAGCAGTACTTC. This encodes CSAEKGPFSYEQYF.

The genes are TRBV3-1 and TRBJ2-2; either TRBD1 or TRBD2 may supply D (5 bases each). The CDR3 length is 16 residues. Germline loops: CDR1 LGHDT, CDR2 YNNKEL (reference sequence). V was shortened by 3 bases and J by 5 bases, with 16 bases between the two germline ends. The chain's CDR3 is CASSQVGTRETGELFF. The CDR3 DNA reads as TGTGCCAGCAGCCAGGTCGGGACGAGAGAGACCGGGGAGCTGTTTTTT.

At least ten counts were recorded for this clonotype. The CDR3 sequence: CASSPRGQGSYNEQFF. CDR3 DNA sequence: TGTGCCAGCAGCCCTCGTGGGCAGGGCTCCTACAATGAGCAGTTCTTC. V and J are TRBV7-2 and TRBJ2-1; perhaps TRBD1 as D (5 bases). This CDR3 comprises 16 residues. The ends were cut back, 5 bases at V and 0 bases at J, with 14 bases in the middle. Germline V lookup: CDR1 SGHTA, CDR2 FQGNSA.

The CDR3, as DNA: TGCGCCAGCGCATTTCTGGTCGGGGTATACAATGAGCAGTTCTTC. This translates into CASAFLVGVYNEQFF. The J gene is TRBJ2-1, the V gene TRBV5-1; D may be TRBD2 (5 bases). Germline V gene sequence: CDR1 SGHRS, CDR2 YFSETQ. The germline V and J ends were trimmed by 7 bases and 4 bases, with 18 bases remaining between them. CDR3 length equals 15 residues.

V usage is TRBV7-3 and J usage is TRBJ2-1, with 11 bases that match TRBD2. CDR1 is SGHTA and CDR2 is FQGTGA in the germline V gene. V trimming: 1 base; J trimming: 2 bases; junction bases outside the gene matches: 10. CDR3 length: 19 amino acids. CDR3: CASSLRLAGGLVPYNEQFF. Here the CDR3 DNA reads TGTGCCAGCAGCTTAAGGCTAGCGGGGGGTCTCGTACCCTACAATGAGCAGTTCTTC.

The chain joins TRBV29-1 to TRBJ2-3; TRBD1 or TRBD2 may be the D gene (5 bases each). Trimming took 5 bases from V and 0 from J, leaving 24 bases between them. This CDR3 region has 18 residues. The germline gives CDR1 SQVTM, CDR2 ANQGSEA. The CDR3 reads CSVSLGQGTYSSTDTQYF. The DNA for the CDR3 is TGCAGCGTTTCTCTTGGACAAGGGACCTACAGTAGCACAGATACGCAGTATTTT.

At least ten counts were recorded for this clonotype. This chain joins TRBV7-6 and TRBJ2-7, with TRBD1 matching over 7 bases. This CDR3 comprises 13 residues. Germline V gene lookup returns CDR1 SGHVS and CDR2 FNYEAQ. V shed 6 bases, J shed 4 bases, and the junction held 6 bases outside the gene matches. This CDR3 reads CASSIMTGYEQYF. The CDR3 DNA follows: TGTGCCAGCAGTATTATGACAGGGTACGAGCAGTACTTC.

The chain recombines TRBV6-5 with TRBJ1-6, with D possibly matching TRBD1 (6 bases). Germline V gene sequence: CDR1 MNHEY, CDR2 SVGAGI. The CDR3 loop spans 16 amino acids. The V gene lost 4 bases and the J gene lost 7 bases, with 17 bases spanning the gap. The CDR3 sequence: CASSSLGRGSNSPLHF. The CDR3 DNA sequence: TGTGCCAGCAGTTCTCTAGGCAGGGGATCAAATTCACCCCTCCACTTT.

This clonotype was counted many times. The chain joins TRBV6-5 to TRBJ2-7; 7 nucleotides line up with TRBD1. V lost 2 bases, J lost 2 bases, and 9 bases stayed unmatched. CDR1 is MNHEY, CDR2 SVGAGI, per germline. This CDR3 is 16 amino acids long. CDR3 bases: TGTGCCAGCAGTTACCGTAAACTCGGGACAGCCTACGAGCAGTACTTC. Translation gives CASSYRKLGTAYEQYF.

Of note for this clonotype: This may arise from a read error, as a much more abundant clone is one base away. V and J are TRBV10-3 and TRBJ2-1, with a possible D match to TRBD2 (6 bases). CDR3 length: 16 amino acids. Per the germline V gene, CDR1 is ENHRY and CDR2 is SYGVKD. Here the CDR3 DNA reads TGTGGCATCAGTTACGGGGGATCTAGGAAGTTCGATGAGCAGTTCTTC. This translates into CGISYGGSRKFDEQFF.

The chain uses TRBV20-1 and TRBJ2-1; 8 bases match TRBD1. Germline assignment: CDR1 DFQATT and CDR2 SNEGSKA (reference sequence). V was pared by 0 bases and J by 0 bases, with 16 bases of the junction left unmatched. The CDR3 is made up of 20 amino acids. The CDR3 DNA is TGCAGTGCTAGAGATCTAGGGTTTACAGGGGGTATTAACTCCTACAATGAGCAGTTCTTC. This gives the protein CSARDLGFTGGINSYNEQFF.

This clonotype was picked up many times. The chain couples TRBV7-9 to TRBJ2-1; TRBD2 aligns across 12 bases. The germline V gene encodes CDR1 SEHNR and CDR2 FQNEAQ (reference sequence). This CDR3 contains 16 residues. Trimming removed 5 bases from V and 0 bases from J; junction bases left unmatched: 2. CDR3 loop: CASSEGLAGSYNEQFF. For the CDR3, the DNA is TGTGCCAGCAGCGAGGGACTAGCGGGCTCCTACAATGAGCAGTTCTTC.

This clonotype was observed a handful of times. V is TRBV7-2 and J is TRBJ2-5; D is unresolved. Per germline, CDR1 SGHTA and CDR2 FQGNSA. Trimming removed 5 bases from V and 2 bases from J, with 21 bases in between. This CDR3 comprises 17 residues. The DNA of the CDR3 is TGTGCCAGCAGCCACCAGGTTGTACTACCATCACAAGAGACCCAGTACTTC. Protein product: CASSHQVVLPSQETQYF.

This clonotype showed up many times. The chain has TRBV7-3 and TRBJ2-3, with unresolved D. V dropped 6 bases and J dropped 6 bases, with 13 bases sitting between them. The CDR3 consists of 13 residues. In germline, CDR1 is SGHTA, CDR2 FQGTGA. The CDR3 reads CASSPTERDTQYF. CDR3 sequence (DNA): TGTGCCAGCAGTCCTACAGAGAGGGATACGCAGTATTTT.

J is TRBJ2-3 and V is TRBV20-1; 8 nucleotides agree with TRBD1. Germline assignment: CDR1 DFQATT and CDR2 SNEGSKA (reference sequence). The J segment lost 8 bases and the V segment lost 3 bases, leaving 7 bases of the junction unmatched. The CDR3 runs to 13 residues. In DNA form, the CDR3 reads TGCAGTGCTAGCAACTTAGGACAGGGTACGCAGTATTTT. Its translation is CSASNLGQGTQYF.

This chain links TRBV11-2 with TRBJ1-5; TRBD1 might be the D (5 bases). The germline V gene encodes CDR1 SGHAT and CDR2 FQNNGV. V was clipped by 0 bases and J by 2 bases, with 8 bases between them. CDR3 length equals 15 residues. CDR3 loop: CASSLDGGGNQPQHF. The DNA for the CDR3 is TGTGCCAGCAGCTTAGATGGGGGGGGCAATCAGCCCCAGCATTTT.

V gene TRBV5-6 combines with J gene TRBJ2-3, with TRBD1 identical over 8 bases. CDR3 length: 15 residues. The germline V gene encodes CDR1 SGHDT and CDR2 YYEEEE. Trimming cost V 4 bases and J 5 bases; bases outside gene matches: 9. The CDR3 loop reads CASSQGTGSGDTQYF. CDR3 DNA sequence: TGTGCCAGCAGCCAAGGGACAGGTAGCGGAGATACGCAGTATTTT.

This chain links TRBV19 with TRBJ2-7; TRBD2 matches 7 bases. Germline CDR1 is LNHDA and CDR2 is SQIVND (reference sequence). The trim removed 3 bases at V and 4 bases at J, leaving 6 bases unmatched. The CDR3 totals 14 residues. CDR3 in DNA: TGTGCCAGTAGTATTTCGTCTAGCGGTTACGAGCAGTACTTC. It is translated as CASSISSSGYEQYF.

CDR3: CASHRDDQEKLFF. The CDR3 region has the DNA TGCGCCAGCCACAGGGACGATCAGGAAAAACTGTTTTTT. The rearrangement uses TRBV5-1 and TRBJ1-4, with D possibly being TRBD1 (6 bases). This CDR3 has 13 amino acids. V shed 7 bases and J shed 8 bases, with 15 bases lying between them. CDR1 and CDR2 (germline): SGHRS, YFSETQ.

Many counts were recorded for this clonotype. The V call is TRBV6-5, the J call TRBJ2-7; D is perhaps TRBD2 (5 bases). The germline CDR1 and CDR2 sequences are MNHEY and SVGAGI. This CDR3 is built from 15 residues. Trimming removed 2 bases at V and 4 bases at J, with 15 bases between. This CDR3 is CASSYNFGDPYEQYF. CDR3 DNA sequence: TGTGCCAGCAGTTACAACTTCGGGGATCCGTACGAGCAGTACTTC.

This sequence joins TRBV28 and TRBJ2-2; D perhaps matches TRBD1 (6 bases). Germline assignment: CDR1 MDHEN and CDR2 SYDVKM. The V end was cut by 3 bases, the J end by 5 bases, with 16 bases between. The CDR3 length is 16 residues. The CDR3 reads CASSFHQGRRTGELFF. The CDR3 DNA follows: TGTGCCAGCAGTTTTCATCAGGGGAGACGGACCGGGGAGCTGTTTTTT.

The rearrangement uses TRBV5-5 and TRBJ1-1; tentatively, D is TRBD1 (5 bases). There are 15 residues in the CDR3. Trimming removed 2 bases from V and 3 bases from J, with 14 bases in between. Germline V gene lookup returns CDR1 SGHKS and CDR2 YYEKEE (reference sequence). This CDR3 reads CASSFVVGRDTEAFF. In DNA form, the CDR3 reads TGTGCCAGCAGCTTCGTCGTGGGCAGGGACACTGAAGCTTTCTTT.

This clonotype was detected ten times or more. The V call is TRBV29-1, the J call TRBJ2-2; D not resolved. Germline CDR1 is SQVTM and CDR2 is ANQGSEA. V gave up 1 base and J gave up 1 base, with 7 bases separating them. The length of the CDR3 is 14 residues. The CDR3 region is CSVEADLNTGELFF. CDR3 DNA sequence: TGCAGCGTTGAAGCGGACCTGAACACCGGGGAGCTGTTTTTT.

The CDR3 loop is CASSLTGGDTGELFF. In nucleotides, the CDR3 is TGCGCCAGCAGCTTGACAGGGGGCGACACCGGGGAGCTGTTTTTT. The chain recombines TRBV5-1 with TRBJ2-2; 9 bases match TRBD1. CDR1 and CDR2 (germline): SGHRS, YFSETQ. J gave up 3 bases and V 1 base, and 1 base lay outside the gene matches. CDR3 size: 15 residues.

The chain joins TRBV6-2 or TRBV6-3 to TRBJ2-1; TRBD2 matches 9 bases. Germline V CDR1 and CDR2: MNHEY, SVGEGT. Germline trimming cut 6 bases from V and 0 bases from J; bases unmatched to any gene: 6. The CDR3 is 16 amino acids. The CDR3 reads CASSQLAGDSYNEQFF. CDR3 nucleotides: TGTGCCAGCAGCCAATTAGCGGGGGACTCCTACAATGAGCAGTTCTTC.

This chain joins TRBV9 and TRBJ2-1; TRBD2 matches 8 bases. The CDR3 consists of 16 residues. CDR1 SGDLS and CDR2 YYNGEE come from the germline V gene. J was trimmed by 10 bases and V by 2 bases; bases with no gene match: 14. CDR3 sequence (DNA): TGTGCCAGCAGCGTTATGGCGGGAGGTACCCTCGAGGAGCAGTTCTTC. Translating gives CASSVMAGGTLEEQFF.

The chain links TRBV29-1 to TRBJ2-7; weak D call: TRBD1 (6 bases). This CDR3 is 13 amino acids long. CDR1 is SQVTM, CDR2 ANQGSEA, per germline. V was trimmed by 6 bases and J by 1 base, leaving 13 bases between them. The CDR3 DNA is TGCAGCGTGTCCCGGGACAAATCCTACGAGCAGTACTTC. Translated, it gives CSVSRDKSYEQYF.

In this sample, this clonotype turned up once. This rearrangement joins TRBV27 to TRBJ2-7; 11 bases fit TRBD1. This CDR3 region has 16 residues. CDR1 is MNHEY and CDR2 is SMNVEV in the germline V gene (reference sequence). V gave up 5 bases and J gave up 0 bases; unmatched junction bases: 6. CDR3 protein: CASSAAGTGGSYEQYF. The CDR3 region has the DNA TGTGCCAGCAGTGCAGCAGGGACAGGGGGCTCCTACGAGCAGTACTTC.

This clonotype was observed at least ten times. The chain carries TRBV29-1 and TRBJ2-2; tentatively, D is TRBD1 (6 bases). The CDR3 has 12 amino acids. CDR1 and CDR2 from the germline V gene are SQVTM and ANQGSEA. V was pared by 7 bases and J by 4 bases, with 10 bases between. CDR3 region: CSGQQGTGELFF. In DNA form, the CDR3 reads TGCAGCGGACAACAGGGCACCGGGGAGCTGTTTTTT.